This TCR beta chain was observed in a study of CD8 T cells in ankylosing spondylitis. Quantitative barcoded 5'-RACE was used to prepare TCR beta libraries. TCRdb fed the 5' RACE reads into MiXCR, producing one record per CDR3 protein. The sample holds about 310,000 distinct CDR3 sequences, around 21% seen once. Findings and caveats of the study: Disease-linked clones displayed a CD8+ phenotype and appeared relatively rarely in peripheral blood.

Concerning this clonotype: The antigen remains undetermined.

The junction had 5 bases not matched to a gene; V was cut back by 6 bases and J by 3 bases. CDR3 length: 13 amino acids. Germline V CDR1 and CDR2: MNHNY, SVGAGI (reference sequence). The rearrangement uses TRBV6-6 and TRBJ2-7; 7 nucleotides agree with TRBD1. This receptor was identified in a female donor with ankylosing spondylitis or in good health (not recorded which). The specimen sequenced was blood, either unsorted or a sorted T cell fraction (not recorded which). The CDR3 DNA reads TGTGCCAGCAGGGGGACAGCAGTCTACGAGCAGTACTTC. This translates into CASRGTAVYEQYF.